One T cell receptor (beta chain) is described in this entry. Its specific antigen is unknown. No much larger clonotype is one base removed from it; base qualities were not supplied. What the time point label conveys for this sample: about 28 days (+/-7) after the second vaccine dose. AZD1222 recipients with second doses at about 4 weeks or about 12 weeks were pooled, because spike-specific TCR depth and breadth did not differ between schedules. Vaccinee samples came from UK trials COV001 and COV002, including a single-blind randomized controlled phase 2/3 trial of AZD1222 (ChAdOx1 nCoV-19) in healthy adults. For TCRbeta chain sequencing, PBMC samples were collected from trial participants at day 0 and at day 28 after the second dose. The sample comes from a study of T cell responses to AZD1222 COVID-19 vaccine (dated by TCRdb to 2020 to 2022). For context, the study as a whole: TCR sequencing was performed for some 250 trial participants, of whom 200 to 210 were given two doses of AZD1222 and around 25 were given two doses of MenACWY control vaccine. Trial participants were enrolled into age subgroups of 18-55, 56-69 and 70-plus years, which contained around 150, 28 and 57 TCR-sequenced participants, respectively.

Reading the germline V gene gives CDR1 KGHDR and CDR2 SFDVKD. Trimming leaves V shorter by 4 bases and J shorter by 3 bases, with the junction holding 0 bases beyond the gene matches. From the cysteine up to the phenylalanine, the CDR3 has a length of 13 residues. Just the 39-base CDR3 DNA is kept, in frame starting at base 1. Results the study describes overall, beyond this receptor: Epitopes outside the regions mutated in the B.1.351 and B.1.1.7 variants were reportedly recognized by nearly half of the unique spike-specific TCRs. Because no day 14 peak-response samples were available, the repertoires could be characterized only after the peak T cell response. CD4 TCRs associated with the vaccine covered the entire spike protein, and the dominant responses were in regions 160-218 and 743-854. Conclusions about previously exposed vaccinees are limited because only 6 or 7 AZD1222 recipients were SARS-CoV-2 seropositive at baseline. The 56-69-year group was small, and its depth increase did not reach significance, likely because of low power. After two AZD1222 doses, spike-specific TCR breadth and depth were significantly higher than at day 0 and than in MenACWY recipients. Participants were mostly white British, with more females than males. The authors suggested clonal diversity may have been underestimated.

The CDR3 regions of human TCRbeta chains were analyzed by immunosequencing. As for the original processing: Repertoire TCRs were checked for matches against a reference library of SARS-CoV-2-specific TCRs that had been generated using the MIRA antigen-specificity platform. Breadth was defined as the fraction of unique TCRs that were SARS-CoV-2-associated. Depth was defined as the fraction of total T cells that were SARS-CoV-2-associated. Using the MIRA data, each spike-specific TCR was assigned both to the spike region to which the TCR was reactive and to a CD4 or CD8 class. Log10-transformed breadth and depth values were compared by one-way ANOVA with Sidak's multiple comparisons tests. The source is immuneACCESS, and TCRdb retained only in-frame sequences with V and J called. Part of the clones is not carried over; for the studies checked, unresolved V genes explain less than half of this, and the remainder is unexplained. That table is the source of V, J and clone size, and D and trimming were worked out from the DNA. The table for this sample lists about 73,000 clones; about nine tenths of them were counted only once. The top ten clonotypes cover more than 1.2% of the sample.

Sequencing was performed on peripheral blood, taken 28 days after the second AZD1222 dose. The chain is assembled from TRBV24-1 and TRBJ2-3; TRBD2 aligns with 7 central bases. The receptor's source is an adult who received the AZD1222 COVID-19 vaccine. The CDR3 protein is CATSEGGTDTQYF. DNA sequence: TGTGCCACCAGTGAGGGGGGGACAGATACGCAGTATTTT.